This T cell receptor (beta chain) was observed in a study of T cell responses to AZD1222 COVID-19 vaccine. Points from the study as a whole: Most donors were white British, females outnumbered males, and clonal diversity was possibly underestimated.

Germline V gene data show CDR1 as LNHDA and CDR2 as SQIVND (reference sequence). This CDR3 spans 12 amino acids. Trimming stripped 6 bases from V and 0 bases from J, with 6 bases between. Remarks on this clone: What it recognizes is unknown.

Generated by immunoSEQ multiplex PCR, the TCRdb table keeps only in-frame clones and is missing some. There are roughly 130,000 clones in the sample; about 88% occur only once, and 18% lies in the top ten. The sample here was peripheral blood, taken on day 0 of MenACWY control vaccination. This TCR was sampled from an adult in good health. V gene TRBV19 combines with J gene TRBJ2-7; D unclear. The CDR3, as DNA: TGTGCCAGTAGGGGGATCTCCTACGAGCAGTACTTC. This gives the protein CASRGISYEQYF. The full variable domain, in which reference TRBV19 and TRBJ2-7 provide the parts outside the CDR3, is DGGITQSPKYLFRKEGQNVTLSCEQNLNHDAMYWYRQDPGQGLRLIYYSQIVNDFQKGDIAEGYSVSREKKESFPLTVTSAQKNPTAFYLCASRGISYEQYFGPGTRLTVT.